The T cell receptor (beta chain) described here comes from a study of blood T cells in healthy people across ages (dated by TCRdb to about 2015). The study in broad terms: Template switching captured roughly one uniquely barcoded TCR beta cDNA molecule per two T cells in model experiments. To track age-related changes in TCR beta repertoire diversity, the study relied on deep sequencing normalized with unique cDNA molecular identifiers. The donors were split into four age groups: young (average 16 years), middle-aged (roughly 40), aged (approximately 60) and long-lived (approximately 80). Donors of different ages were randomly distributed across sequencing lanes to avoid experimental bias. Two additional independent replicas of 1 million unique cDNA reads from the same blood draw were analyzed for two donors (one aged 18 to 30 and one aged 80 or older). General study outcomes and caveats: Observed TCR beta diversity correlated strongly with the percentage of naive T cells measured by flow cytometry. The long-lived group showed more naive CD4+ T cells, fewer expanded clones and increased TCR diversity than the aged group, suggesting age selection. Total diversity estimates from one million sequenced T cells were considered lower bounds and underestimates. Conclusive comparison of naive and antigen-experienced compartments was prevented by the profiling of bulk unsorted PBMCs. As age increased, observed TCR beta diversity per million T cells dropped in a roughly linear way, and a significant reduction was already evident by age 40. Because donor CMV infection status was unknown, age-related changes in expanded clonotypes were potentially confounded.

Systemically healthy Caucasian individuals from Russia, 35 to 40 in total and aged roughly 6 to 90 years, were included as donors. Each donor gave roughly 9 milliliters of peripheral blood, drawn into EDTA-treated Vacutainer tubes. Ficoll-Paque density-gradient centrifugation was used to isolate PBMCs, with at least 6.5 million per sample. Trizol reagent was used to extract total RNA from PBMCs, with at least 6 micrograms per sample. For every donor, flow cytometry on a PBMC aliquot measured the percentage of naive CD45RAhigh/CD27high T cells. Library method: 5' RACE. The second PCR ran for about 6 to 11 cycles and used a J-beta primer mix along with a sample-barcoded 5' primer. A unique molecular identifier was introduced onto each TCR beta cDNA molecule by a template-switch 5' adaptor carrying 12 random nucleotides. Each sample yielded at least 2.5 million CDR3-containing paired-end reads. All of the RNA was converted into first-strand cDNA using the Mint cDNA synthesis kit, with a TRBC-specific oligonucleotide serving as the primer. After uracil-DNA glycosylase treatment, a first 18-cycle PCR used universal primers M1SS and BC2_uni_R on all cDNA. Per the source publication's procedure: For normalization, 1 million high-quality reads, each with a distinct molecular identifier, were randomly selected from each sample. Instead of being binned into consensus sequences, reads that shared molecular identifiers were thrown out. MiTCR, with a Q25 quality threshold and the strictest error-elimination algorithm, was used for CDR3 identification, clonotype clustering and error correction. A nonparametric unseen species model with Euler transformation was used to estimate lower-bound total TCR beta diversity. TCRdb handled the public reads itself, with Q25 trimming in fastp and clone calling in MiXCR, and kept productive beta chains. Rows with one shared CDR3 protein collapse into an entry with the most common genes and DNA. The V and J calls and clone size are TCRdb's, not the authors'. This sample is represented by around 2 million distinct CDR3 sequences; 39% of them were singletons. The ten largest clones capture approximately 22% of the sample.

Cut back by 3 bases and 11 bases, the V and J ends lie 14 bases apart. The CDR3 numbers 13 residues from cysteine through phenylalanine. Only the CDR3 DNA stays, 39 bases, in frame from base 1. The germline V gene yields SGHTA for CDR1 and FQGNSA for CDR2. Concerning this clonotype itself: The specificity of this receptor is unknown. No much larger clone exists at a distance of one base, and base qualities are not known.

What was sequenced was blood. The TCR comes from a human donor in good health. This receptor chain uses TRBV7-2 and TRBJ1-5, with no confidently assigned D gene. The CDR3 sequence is CASSFDMFGAQHF. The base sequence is TGTGCCAGCAGCTTCGACATGTTTGGGGCCCAGCATTTT. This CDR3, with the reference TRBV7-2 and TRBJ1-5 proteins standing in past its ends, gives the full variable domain GAGVSQSPSNKVTEKGKDVELRCDPISGHTALYWYRQSLGQGLEFLIYFQGNSAPDKSGLPSDRFSAERTGGSVSTLTIQRTQQEDSAVYLCASSFDMFGAQHFGDGTRLSIL.